The 20 T cell receptor beta chains below all came from one sample that was sequenced in a study of regulatory T cells in long-lasting Graves disease. iRepertoire HTBI primers and Arm-PCR of CDR3 regions built TCR beta libraries. From the multiplex PCR reads, TCRdb called clonotypes with MiXCR, one entry per CDR3 protein. The sample lists 440,000 or so distinct CDR3 sequences; about 15% were seen once. Time point given: newly diagnosed GD, antithyroid drugs for less than 3 months. With RNA extracted from PBMCs as input, the TCR library was made. This sample was shared with a second study, whose subject was T cells in Graves' hyperthyroidism and ophthalmopathy.

The sample consisted of peripheral blood mononuclear cells (PBMCs), taken at new diagnosis, from a patient treated with antithyroid drugs. Receptors were obtained from a woman younger than 45 with Graves disease.

This clonotype was counted at least ten times. The chain carries TRBV28 and TRBJ2-5; D may be TRBD2 (6 bases). CDR3 size: 14 residues. Trimming took 6 bases from V and 8 from J, leaving 19 bases between them. From germline, CDR1 is MDHEN and CDR2 SYDVKM. This CDR3 reads CASSTPGTPSTQYF. The CDR3 DNA reads TGTGCCAGCAGCACGCCTGGGACTCCCAGCACCCAGTACTTC.

This clonotype was seen at least ten times. The rearrangement links TRBV2 to TRBJ2-3; D is unresolved. Trimming stripped 2 bases from V and 0 bases from J, with 9 bases between. Germline assignment: CDR1 SNHLY and CDR2 FYNNEI. The CDR3 contains 15 residues. The CDR3 DNA sequence: TGTGCCAGCAGTGAACGCAGTACTAGCACAGATACGCAGTATTTT. Its protein is CASSERSTSTDTQYF.

This clonotype appeared many times. The chain uses TRBV11-2 and TRBJ2-5; D possibly corresponds to TRBD2 (5 bases). This CDR3 has 15 amino acids. Germline CDR1 reads SGHAT; CDR2 reads FQNNGV. Trimming shortened V by 3 bases and J by 1 base, and 12 bases separated the two germline ends. This CDR3 is CASSLALGSQETQYF. CDR3 DNA: TGTGCCAGCAGCTTGGCGCTGGGGAGCCAAGAGACCCAGTACTTC.

This clonotype appeared many times. V is TRBV7-2 and J is TRBJ2-1; 7 nucleotides align to TRBD2. With 3 bases clipped from V and 9 bases from J, the junction kept 11 bases outside the gene matches. This CDR3 has 15 amino acids. Germline CDR1 reads SGHTA; CDR2 reads FQGNSA. The CDR3 spells CASSFLGGRMGEQFF. The CDR3 region has the DNA TGTGCCAGCAGCTTCTTGGGAGGGAGGATGGGTGAGCAGTTCTTC.

This clonotype was counted many times. Written as DNA, the CDR3 is TGCGCCAGCAGCCGCGTCGCAGGGACTGACAGGGAGCAGTACTTC. It encodes CASSRVAGTDREQYF. V usage is TRBV5-1 and J usage is TRBJ2-7; D may be TRBD1 or TRBD2 (6 bases each). Germline CDR1 is SGHRS and CDR2 is YFSETQ. V was trimmed by 4 bases and J by 7 bases, leaving 21 bases between them. The CDR3 has 15 amino acids.

The genes are TRBV6-5 and TRBJ2-7; TRBD1 might be the D (6 bases). From germline, CDR1 is MNHEY and CDR2 SVGAGI. Trimming shortened V by 3 bases and J by 2 bases, and 14 bases separated the two germline ends. There are 15 residues in the CDR3. CDR3: CASSYLHRDPYEQYF. The CDR3 region has the DNA TGTGCCAGCAGTTATTTGCACAGGGACCCCTACGAGCAGTACTTC.

This clonotype was detected many times. The V call is TRBV10-3, the J call TRBJ2-7; perhaps D is TRBD1 or TRBD2 (5 bases each). The V end was cut by 7 bases, the J end by 0 bases, with 16 bases between. This CDR3 is 15 amino acids long. The V gene's germline CDR1 is ENHRY and CDR2 SYGVKD. CDR3 DNA: TGTGCCATCACAGAGGGGCAATTAACCTCCTACGAGCAGTACTTC. Its translation is CAITEGQLTSYEQYF.

In this sample, this clonotype turned up many times. The gene calls are TRBV12-5 and TRBJ2-1, with D perhaps being TRBD1 or TRBD2 (6 bases each). Germline V lookup: CDR1 LGHNT, CDR2 FRNRAP. V shed 1 base and J shed 4 bases, with 11 bases lying between them. The CDR3 is 15 residues long. The chain's CDR3 is CASGLGGLAYNEQFF. CDR3 nucleotide sequence: TGTGCTAGTGGTTTGGGGGGGCTAGCGTACAATGAGCAGTTCTTC.

V gene TRBV19 combines with J gene TRBJ1-1, with 10 bases aligning to TRBD1. Germline V CDR1 and CDR2: LNHDA, SQIVND (reference sequence). Unmatched junction bases numbered 9, after V lost 4 bases and J lost 7 bases. The CDR3 is 15 amino acids. Written as DNA, the CDR3 is TGTGCCAGTAGTAAAGCCGGGACAGGGGCTCTTGAAGCTTTCTTT. Amino acids: CASSKAGTGALEAFF.

In this sample, this clonotype turned up a few times. CDR3 loop: CSVEDSGGLSYNEQFF. CDR3 sequence (DNA): TGCAGCGTTGAAGATAGCGGGGGGCTTTCCTACAATGAGCAGTTCTTC. The rearrangement uses TRBV29-1 and TRBJ2-1; 10 bases line up with TRBD2. V shed 0 bases and J 1 base; nucleotides not matched to a gene: 3. Germline assignment: CDR1 SQVTM and CDR2 ANQGSEA. This CDR3 spans 16 amino acids.

This chain links TRBV5-1 with TRBJ2-3, with 7 positions matching TRBD1. CDR3 length equals 17 residues. The germline CDR1 and CDR2 sequences are SGHRS and YFSETQ. V was clipped by 0 bases and J by 8 bases; unmatched bases: 15. CDR3 bases: TGCGCCAGCAGCTTGGCGGTCGGGACAGCCCTATCGGGTACGCAGTATTTT. It encodes CASSLAVGTALSGTQYF.

This clonotype was found many times. The gene calls are TRBV6-9 and TRBJ2-7, with D perhaps TRBD1 (6 bases). The V end was cut by 4 bases, the J end by 7 bases, with 17 bases between. The germline V gene has CDR1 MNHGY and CDR2 SVAAGI. This CDR3 has 14 residues. DNA of the CDR3: TGTGCCAGCAGTTCATATGGGGGCGGTGGAGAGCAGTACTTC. Protein: CASSSYGGGGEQYF.

This clonotype was observed at least ten times. The J gene is TRBJ2-7, the V gene TRBV6-5; 8 positions agree with TRBD2. V trimming: 0 bases; J trimming: 2 bases; junction bases outside the gene matches: 6. The CDR3 totals 16 residues. Germline-derived CDR1 and CDR2 are MNHEY and SVGAGI. CDR3 region: CASSYSKLAGTYEQYF. The CDR3 bases are TGTGCCAGCAGTTACTCGAAGCTAGCGGGTACCTACGAGCAGTACTTC.

About this clonotype: A far larger clone is a single base away, which makes a read error likely. The rearrangement uses TRBV11-3 and TRBJ2-7, with TRBD2 identical over 7 bases. This CDR3 is built from 15 residues. The V gene end was trimmed by 7 bases and the J gene end by 5 bases; junction bases not matched to a gene: 14. Germline values: CDR1 SGHNT, CDR2 YENEEA. This CDR3 is CASTPRLAASHEQYF. Here the CDR3 DNA reads TGTGCCAGCACACCAAGACTAGCTGCTTCCCACGAGCAGTACTTC. Based on the CDR3 plus reference TRBV11-3 and TRBJ2-7, the full variable domain is EAGVVQSPRYKIIEKKQPVAFWCNPISGHNTLYWYLQNLGQGPELLIRYENEEAVDDSQLPKDRFSAERLKGVDSTLKIQPAELGDSAVYLCASTPRLAASHEQYFGPGTRLTVT.

This clonotype showed up many times. The rearrangement joins TRBV6-2 or TRBV6-3 to TRBJ1-5; a possible D gene is TRBD1 (5 bases). This CDR3 has 13 residues. Germline CDR1 reads MNHEY; CDR2 reads SVGEGT. Deletions cut 4 bases from V and 5 bases from J, with 9 bases between. The CDR3 DNA sequence: TGTGCCAGCAGTTCCATCAGGGATCAGCCCCAGCATTTT. This sequence encodes CASSSIRDQPQHF.

This clonotype occurred a few times. V gene TRBV27 combines with J gene TRBJ2-3, with 8 bases identical to TRBD2. The germline CDR1 and CDR2 sequences are MNHEY and SMNVEV (reference sequence). J lost 3 bases, V lost 5 bases, and 7 bases had no gene match. This CDR3 spans 15 amino acids. The CDR3 region is CASSPRGGLTDTQYF. The DNA of the CDR3 is TGTGCCAGCAGTCCCCGCGGGGGGCTAACAGATACGCAGTATTTT.

This clonotype was observed at least ten times. The chain joins TRBV10-1 to TRBJ2-1, with a possible D match to TRBD2 (5 bases). V lost 8 bases to trimming and J lost 1 base, with 12 bases between them. The CDR3 has 14 amino acids. The germline CDR1 and CDR2 sequences are WNHNN and SYGVQD (reference sequence). The CDR3 protein is CASFAEVSYNEQFF. CDR3 nucleotide sequence: TGCGCCAGCTTCGCGGAGGTGTCCTACAATGAGCAGTTCTTC.

This clonotype was observed a handful of times. The rearrangement links TRBV6-1 to TRBJ2-1; D is ambiguous. V dropped 6 bases and J dropped 6 bases, with 18 bases sitting between them. Germline lookup yields CDR1 MNHNS and CDR2 SASEGT. The CDR3 contains 15 residues. CDR3 sequence reads: CASRPGPEPTNEQFF. For the CDR3, the DNA is TGTGCCAGCAGGCCCGGACCCGAGCCCACCAATGAGCAGTTCTTC.

Points on this clonotype: A much larger clone lies one base from this, so it may be a read error. The CDR3 nucleotides are TGTGCCAGCAGTAGACGGGACTATGGCTACACCTTC. This sequence encodes CASSRRDYGYTF. The chain couples TRBV27 to TRBJ1-2; no clear D. Trimming cost V 5 bases and J 3 bases, with 7 bases left between them. CDR3 length: 12 residues. CDR1 is MNHEY, CDR2 SMNVEV, per germline (reference sequence).

This clonotype was seen at least ten times. V usage is TRBV6-1 and J usage is TRBJ1-5; D gene ambiguous. Trimming left V 7 bases short and J 3 bases short, with 10 bases between. This CDR3 comprises 13 residues. Germline assignment: CDR1 MNHNS and CDR2 SASEGT. CDR3 sequence reads: CASTEVLNQPQHF. The CDR3 region has the DNA TGTGCCAGCACGGAGGTTCTCAATCAGCCCCAGCATTTT.